These T cell receptor beta chains were read from a single sample in a study of blood T cell repertoires in COVID-19. Generated by immunoSEQ multiplex PCR, the TCRdb table keeps only in-frame clones and is missing some. The profile shows about 160,000 clones, about three quarters of them singletons. Specimen: peripheral blood. Receptor source: a man between 65 and 85 years old with acute or convalescent COVID-19. CDR3s include the opening cysteine and the closing phenylalanine or tryptophan.

>TRBV4-1|TRBJ1-6
CASSQENRGLGSPLHF
>TRBV5-4|TRBJ2-7
CASSLVGTKSYEQYF
>TRBV19|TRBJ1-4
CATRDRQNEKLFF
>TRBV29-1|TRBJ2-1
CSVIGVAGNEQFF
>TRBV6-5|TRBJ1-2
CASSFGAYGYTF
>TRBV11-3|TRBJ2-5
CASSSGQGAGETQYF
>TRBV3-1/TRBV3-2|TRBJ2-2
CASSRQTYTGELFF
>TRBV29-1|TRBJ2-3
CSVESAGSTDTQYF
>TRBV21-1|TRBJ1-2
CASRAISGYTF
>TRBV6-5|TRBJ1-1
CASRNGGTDTEAFF
>TRBV28|TRBJ1-2
CASRPGTANYGYTF
>TRBV29-1|TRBJ1-1
CSVGNRGKGTEAFF
>TRBV7-3|TRBJ2-1
CASSLGGRGYNEQFF
>TRBV11-2|TRBJ2-7
CASSFAWSGSYEQYF
>TRBV6-4|TRBJ1-6
CASSLTTTFGQGSSPLHF
>TRBV19|TRBJ2-1
CASTLTGGLNEQFF
>TRBV5-1|TRBJ2-5
CASSFGQLQETQYF
>TRBV3-1/TRBV3-2|TRBJ1-2
CASSQDGAGYGYTF
>TRBV12-3/TRBV12-4|TRBJ2-2
CASHGDTGELFF
>TRBV18|TRBJ1-2
CASSRPGQGEYGYTF
>TRBV4-1|TRBJ2-7
CASSQERQGRQYF
>TRBV18|TRBJ1-5
CASSPDRGIQPQHF
>TRBV14|TRBJ1-6
CASSLGQGAGSPLHF
>TRBV2|TRBJ2-5
CASRLRETQYF